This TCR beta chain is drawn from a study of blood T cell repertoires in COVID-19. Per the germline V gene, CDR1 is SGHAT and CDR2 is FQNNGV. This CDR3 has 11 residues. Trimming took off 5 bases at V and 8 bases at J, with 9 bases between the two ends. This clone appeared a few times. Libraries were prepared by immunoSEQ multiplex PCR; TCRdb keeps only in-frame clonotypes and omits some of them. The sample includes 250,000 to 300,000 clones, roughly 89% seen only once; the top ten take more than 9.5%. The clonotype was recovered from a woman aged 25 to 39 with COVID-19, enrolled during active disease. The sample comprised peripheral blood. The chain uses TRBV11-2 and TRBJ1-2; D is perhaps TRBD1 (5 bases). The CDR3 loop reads CASSGAGGYTF. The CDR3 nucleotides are TGTGCCAGCAGCGGGGCGGGAGGCTACACCTTC.